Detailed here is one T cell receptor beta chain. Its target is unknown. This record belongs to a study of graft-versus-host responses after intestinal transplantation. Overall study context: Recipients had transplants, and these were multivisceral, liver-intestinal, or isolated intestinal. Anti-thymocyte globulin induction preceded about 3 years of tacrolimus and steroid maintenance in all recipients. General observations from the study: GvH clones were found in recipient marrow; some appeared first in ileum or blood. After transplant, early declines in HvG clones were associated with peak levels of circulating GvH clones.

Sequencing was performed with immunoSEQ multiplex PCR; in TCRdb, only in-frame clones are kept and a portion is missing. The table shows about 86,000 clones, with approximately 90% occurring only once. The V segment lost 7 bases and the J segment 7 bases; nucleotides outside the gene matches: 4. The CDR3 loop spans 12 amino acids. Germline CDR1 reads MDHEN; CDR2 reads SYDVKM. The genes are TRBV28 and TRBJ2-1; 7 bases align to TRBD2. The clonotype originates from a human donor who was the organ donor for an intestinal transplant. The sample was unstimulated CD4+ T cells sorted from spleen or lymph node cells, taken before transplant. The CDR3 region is CASTSGGNEQFF. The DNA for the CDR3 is TGTGCCAGCACTAGCGGCGGAAATGAGCAGTTCTTC.